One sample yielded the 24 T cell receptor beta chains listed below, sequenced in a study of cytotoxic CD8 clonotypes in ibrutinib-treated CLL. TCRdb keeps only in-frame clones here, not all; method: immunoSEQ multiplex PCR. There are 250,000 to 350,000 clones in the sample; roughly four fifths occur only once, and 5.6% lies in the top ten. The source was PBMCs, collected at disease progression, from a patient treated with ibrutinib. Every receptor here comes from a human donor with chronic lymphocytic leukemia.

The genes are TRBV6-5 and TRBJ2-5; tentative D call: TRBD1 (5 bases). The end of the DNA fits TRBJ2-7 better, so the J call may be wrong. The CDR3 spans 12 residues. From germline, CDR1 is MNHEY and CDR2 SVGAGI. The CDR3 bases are TGTGCCAGCAGTTCGACAGCCTACGAGCAGTACTTC. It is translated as CASSSTAYEQYF.

CDR3 sequence: CASSEAGGNYEQYF. As DNA, the CDR3 is TGTGCCAGCAGTGAAGCGGGCGGGAACTACGAGCAGTACTTC. V gene TRBV6-1 combines with J gene TRBJ2-7, with D possibly TRBD2 on 6 matching bases. Trimming shortened V by 0 bases and J by 3 bases, and 9 bases separated the two germline ends. The CDR3 is 14 amino acids. CDR1 and CDR2 (germline): MNHNS, SASEGT.

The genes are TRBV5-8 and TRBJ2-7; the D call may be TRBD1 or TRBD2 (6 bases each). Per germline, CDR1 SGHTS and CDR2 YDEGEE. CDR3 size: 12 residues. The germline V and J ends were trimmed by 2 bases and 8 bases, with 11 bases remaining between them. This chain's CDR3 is CASSFRGHQQYF. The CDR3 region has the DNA TGTGCCAGCAGCTTTCGGGGGCATCAGCAGTACTTC.

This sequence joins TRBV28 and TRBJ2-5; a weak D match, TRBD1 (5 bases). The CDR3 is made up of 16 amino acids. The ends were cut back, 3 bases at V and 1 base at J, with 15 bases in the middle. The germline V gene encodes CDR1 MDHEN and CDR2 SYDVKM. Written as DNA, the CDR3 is TGTGCCAGCAGTTTCGATACAAACAGGTTCCAAGAGACCCAGTACTTC. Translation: CASSFDTNRFQETQYF.

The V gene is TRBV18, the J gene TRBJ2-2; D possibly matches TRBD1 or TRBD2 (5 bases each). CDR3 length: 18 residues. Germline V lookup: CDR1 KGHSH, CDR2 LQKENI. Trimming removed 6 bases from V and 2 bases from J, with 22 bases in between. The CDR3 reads CASSPKSTGPINTGELFF. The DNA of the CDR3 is TGTGCCAGCTCTCCCAAGTCAACGGGACCAATCAACACCGGGGAGCTGTTTTTT.

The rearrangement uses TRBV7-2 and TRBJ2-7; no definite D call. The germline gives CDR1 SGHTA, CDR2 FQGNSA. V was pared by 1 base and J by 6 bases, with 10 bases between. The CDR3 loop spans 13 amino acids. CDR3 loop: CASSLDRGIEQYF. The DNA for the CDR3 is TGTGCCAGCAGCTTAGATCGAGGAATCGAGCAGTACTTC.

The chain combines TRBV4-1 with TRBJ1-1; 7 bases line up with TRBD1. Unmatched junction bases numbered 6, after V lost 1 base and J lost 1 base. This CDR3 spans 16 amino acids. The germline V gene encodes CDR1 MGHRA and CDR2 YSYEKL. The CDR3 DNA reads TGCGCCAGCAGCCAAGGACAGGGAAATGGGAACACTGAAGCTTTCTTT. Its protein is CASSQGQGNGNTEAFF.

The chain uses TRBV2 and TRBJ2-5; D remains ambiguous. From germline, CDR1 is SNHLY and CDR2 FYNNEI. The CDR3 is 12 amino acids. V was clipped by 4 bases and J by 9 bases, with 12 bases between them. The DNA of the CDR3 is TGTGCCAGCAGTGGGGTTGCCTCGGCCCAGTACTTC. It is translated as CASSGVASAQYF.

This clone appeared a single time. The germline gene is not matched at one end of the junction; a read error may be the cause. This CDR3 reads CASCDISNQPQHF. DNA of the CDR3: TGCGCCAGCTGTGACATTAGCAATCAGCCCCAGCATTTT. This sequence joins TRBV10-2 and TRBJ1-5; D unresolved. CDR3 length equals 13 residues. Germline values: CDR1 WSHSY, CDR2 SAAADI.

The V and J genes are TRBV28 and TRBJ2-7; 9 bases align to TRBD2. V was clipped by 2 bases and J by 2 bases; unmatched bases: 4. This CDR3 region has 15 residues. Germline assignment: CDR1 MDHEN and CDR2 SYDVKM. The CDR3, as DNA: TGTGCCAGCAGTTTAATAGCGGGAGCCCCCTACGAGCAGTACTTC. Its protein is CASSLIAGAPYEQYF. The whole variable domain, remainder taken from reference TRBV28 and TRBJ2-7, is DVKVTQSSRYLVKRTGEKVFLECVQDMDHENMFWYRQDPGLGLRLIYFSYDVKMKEKGDIPEGYSVSREKKERFSLILESASTNQTSMYLCASSLIAGAPYEQYFGPGTRLTVT.

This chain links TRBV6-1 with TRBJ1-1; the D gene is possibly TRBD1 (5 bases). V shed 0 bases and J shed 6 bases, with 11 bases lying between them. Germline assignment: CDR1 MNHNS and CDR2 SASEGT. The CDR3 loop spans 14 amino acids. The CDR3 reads CASSEALTGAEAFF. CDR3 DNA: TGTGCCAGCAGTGAAGCGCTAACAGGCGCTGAAGCTTTCTTT.

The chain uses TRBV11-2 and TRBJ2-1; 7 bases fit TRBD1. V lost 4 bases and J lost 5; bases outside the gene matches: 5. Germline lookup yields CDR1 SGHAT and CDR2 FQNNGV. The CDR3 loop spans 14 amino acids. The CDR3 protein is CASSSWTGNNEQFF. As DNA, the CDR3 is TGTGCCAGCAGCTCCTGGACAGGAAACAATGAGCAGTTCTTC.

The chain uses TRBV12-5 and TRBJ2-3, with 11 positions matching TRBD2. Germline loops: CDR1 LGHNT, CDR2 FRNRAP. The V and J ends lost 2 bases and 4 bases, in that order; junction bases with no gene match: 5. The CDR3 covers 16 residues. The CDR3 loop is CASGLPSGGRADTQYF. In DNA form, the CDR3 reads TGTGCTAGTGGTTTGCCTAGCGGGGGGCGGGCAGATACGCAGTATTTT.

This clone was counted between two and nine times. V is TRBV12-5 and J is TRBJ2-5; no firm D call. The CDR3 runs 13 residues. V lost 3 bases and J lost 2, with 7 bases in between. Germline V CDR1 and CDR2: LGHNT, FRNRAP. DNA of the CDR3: TGTGCTAGTGGTTTCGGGCGGCAAGAGACCCAGTACTTC. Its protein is CASGFGRQETQYF.

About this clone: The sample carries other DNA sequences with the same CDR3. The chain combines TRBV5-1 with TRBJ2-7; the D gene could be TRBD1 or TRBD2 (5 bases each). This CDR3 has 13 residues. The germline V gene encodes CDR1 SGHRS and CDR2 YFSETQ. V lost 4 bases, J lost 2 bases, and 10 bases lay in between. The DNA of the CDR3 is TGCGCCAGCAGCCCGGGACCTACCTACGAGCAGTACTTC. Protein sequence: CASSPGPTYEQYF.

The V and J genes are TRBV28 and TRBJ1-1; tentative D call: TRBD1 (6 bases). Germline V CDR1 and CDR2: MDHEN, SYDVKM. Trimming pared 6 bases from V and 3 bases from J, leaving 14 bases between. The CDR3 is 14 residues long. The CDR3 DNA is TGTGCCAGCAGCCCCCACAGGGTTGACACTGAAGCTTTCTTT. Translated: CASSPHRVDTEAFF.

DNA for the CDR3: TGTGCCAGCTCACCACCGAACCTTCCCTCAACCATATATTTT. Residues: CASSPPNLPSTIYF. This chain uses TRBV18 with TRBJ1-3; the D is unclear. Germline V gene data show CDR1 as KGHSH and CDR2 as LQKENI. This CDR3 has 14 residues. V was cut by 0 bases and J by 10 bases, with 13 bases left in between.

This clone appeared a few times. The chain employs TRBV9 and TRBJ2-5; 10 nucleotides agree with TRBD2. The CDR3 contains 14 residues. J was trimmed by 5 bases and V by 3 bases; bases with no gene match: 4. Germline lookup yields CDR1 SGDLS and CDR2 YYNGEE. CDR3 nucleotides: TGTGCCAGCAGCGGAGCGGGGGGGCCGGAGACCCAGTACTTC. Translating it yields CASSGAGGPETQYF.

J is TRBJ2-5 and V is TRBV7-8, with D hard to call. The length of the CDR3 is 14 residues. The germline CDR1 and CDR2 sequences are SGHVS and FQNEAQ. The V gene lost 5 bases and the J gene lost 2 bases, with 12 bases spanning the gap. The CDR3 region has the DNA TGTGCCAGCAGCGCCACACGGGTACAAGAGACCCAGTACTTC. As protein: CASSATRVQETQYF.

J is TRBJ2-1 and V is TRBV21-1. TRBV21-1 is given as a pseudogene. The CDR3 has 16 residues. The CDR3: CASSKHGRQENNEQFF. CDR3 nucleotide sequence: TGTGCCAGCAGCAAACACGGGAGACAGGAAAACAATGAGCAGTTCTTC.

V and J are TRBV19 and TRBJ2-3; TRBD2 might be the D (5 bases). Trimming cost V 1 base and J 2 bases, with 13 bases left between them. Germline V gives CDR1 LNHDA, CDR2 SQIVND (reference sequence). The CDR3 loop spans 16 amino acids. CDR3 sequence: CASSIARGLNTDTQYF. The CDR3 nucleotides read TGTGCCAGTAGTATAGCGCGAGGACTCAACACAGATACGCAGTATTTT.

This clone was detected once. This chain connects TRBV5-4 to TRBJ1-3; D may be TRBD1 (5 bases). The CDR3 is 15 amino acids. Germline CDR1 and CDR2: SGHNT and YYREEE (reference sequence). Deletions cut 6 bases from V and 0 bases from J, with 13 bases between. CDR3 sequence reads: CASTPGGTSGNTIYF. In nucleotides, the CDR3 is TGTGCCAGCACCCCCGGCGGGACCTCTGGAAACACCATATATTTT.

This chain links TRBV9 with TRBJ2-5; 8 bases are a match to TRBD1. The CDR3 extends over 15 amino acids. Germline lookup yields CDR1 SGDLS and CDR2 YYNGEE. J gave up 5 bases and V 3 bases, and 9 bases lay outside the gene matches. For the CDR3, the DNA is TGTGCCAGCAGCGCCAGGACAGGGATGGGGGAGACCCAGTACTTC. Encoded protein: CASSARTGMGETQYF.

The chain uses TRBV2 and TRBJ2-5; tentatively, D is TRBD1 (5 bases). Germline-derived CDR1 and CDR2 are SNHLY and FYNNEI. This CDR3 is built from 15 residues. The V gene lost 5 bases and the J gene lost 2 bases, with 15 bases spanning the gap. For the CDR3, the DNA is TGTGCCAGCAGTCGGTCCAGGGCTGTTCAAGAGACCCAGTACTTC. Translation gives CASSRSRAVQETQYF. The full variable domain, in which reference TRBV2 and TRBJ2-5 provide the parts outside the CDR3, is EPEVTQTPSHQVTQMGQEVILRCVPISNHLYFYWYRQILGQKVEFLVSFYNNEISEKSEIFDDQFSVERPDGSNFTLKIRSTKLEDSAMYFCASSRSRAVQETQYFGPGTRLLVL.